The table lists the clone carrying this T cell receptor beta chain with a few counts. Its cognate antigen is unknown. Via the markers CD45RO/CCR7/CD25/CD127/CD95/CD27, stem cell-like memory, regulatory, central memory and naive CD4+ cells were sorted. This specimen belongs to a study of beta chain features in type 1 diabetes. General study points: Sequencing from cDNA could over-represent high-TCR-expressing cells. In all four CD4+ subsets, TCRB CDR3 length was significantly, moderately reduced in type 1 diabetes. Insertion counts at VDJ junctions were lower in type 1 diabetes patients, who also showed more deletions there.

Isolated RNA was reverse transcribed in full, so expressed TCRB transcripts were sequenced. Clones were sequenced by immunoSEQ multiplex PCR, and TCRdb holds only the in-frame ones, with some missing. Of more than 250,000 clones detected, about 15% appear once; the ten largest clones hold around 0.015%. Sequencing input: naive CD4+ T cells from blood. The TCR originated in a man in his late teens or twenties with type 1 diabetes.

For the CDR3, the DNA is TGCGCCAGCAGCTGGGACAATCGGAACACCGGGGAGCTGTTTTTT. The encoded protein is CASSWDNRNTGELFF. This sequence joins TRBV5-1 and TRBJ2-2; a possible D gene is TRBD1 (6 bases). V shed 3 bases and J shed 1 base, with 10 bases lying between them. The CDR3 consists of 15 residues. CDR1 SGHRS and CDR2 YFSETQ come from the germline V gene.